Sequencing of this T cell receptor (beta chain) was carried out in a study of CD8 T cells in ankylosing spondylitis. Study-wide findings and caveats: Prior work had noted some motif variants in reactive arthritis blood and synovial fluid. A TCR beta motif of eight highly homologous variants appeared characteristic of ankylosing spondylitis blood. In ankylosing spondylitis patients, matched synovial fluid reportedly showed significant enrichment of disease-linked clones. As for the disease-linked clones, they showed a CD8+ phenotype and occurred at relatively low frequencies in peripheral blood.

V was trimmed by 1 base and J by 1 base, leaving 10 bases between them. CDR3 size: 15 residues. CDR1 and CDR2 (germline): MNHEY, SVGAGI. As concerns this clonotype: Its matching antigen is unknown.

Making use of molecular barcodes, quantitative 5'-RACE generated TCR beta libraries. Using its own MiXCR run on the 5' RACE reads, TCRdb lists one record per CDR3 protein. The table lists some 800,000 distinct CDR3 sequences, about an eighth of them singletons. The chain has TRBV6-5 and TRBJ1-1, with D uncertain. Sequencing was performed on blood, either unsorted or a sorted T cell fraction (not recorded which). The receptor was derived from a male donor with ankylosing spondylitis. CDR3 nucleotide sequence: TGTGCCAGCAGTTACTATAGGATTTCGAACACTGAAGCTTTCTTT. It specifies CASSYYRISNTEAFF.